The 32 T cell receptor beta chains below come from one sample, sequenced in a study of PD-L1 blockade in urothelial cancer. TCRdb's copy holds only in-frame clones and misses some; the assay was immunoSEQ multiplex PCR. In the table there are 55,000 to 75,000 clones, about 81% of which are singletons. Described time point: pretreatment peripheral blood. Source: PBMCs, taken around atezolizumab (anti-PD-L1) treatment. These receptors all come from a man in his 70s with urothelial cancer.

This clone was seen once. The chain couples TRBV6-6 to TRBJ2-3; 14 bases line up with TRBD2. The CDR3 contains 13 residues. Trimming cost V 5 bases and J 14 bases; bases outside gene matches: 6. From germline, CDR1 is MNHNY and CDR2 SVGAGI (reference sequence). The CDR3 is CASSGTSGSSGYF. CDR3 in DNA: TGTGCCAGCAGTGGGACTAGCGGGAGTTCCGGGTATTTT.

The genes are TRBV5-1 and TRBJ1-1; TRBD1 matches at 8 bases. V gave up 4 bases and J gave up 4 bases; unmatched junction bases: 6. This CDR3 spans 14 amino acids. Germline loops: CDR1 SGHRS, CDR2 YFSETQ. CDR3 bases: TGCGCCAGCAGCGCGGACAGGGAGGTCACTGAAGCTTTCTTT. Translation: CASSADREVTEAFF.

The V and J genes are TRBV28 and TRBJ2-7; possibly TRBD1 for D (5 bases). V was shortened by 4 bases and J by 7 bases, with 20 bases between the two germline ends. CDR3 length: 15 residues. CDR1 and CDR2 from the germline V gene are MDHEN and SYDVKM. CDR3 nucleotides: TGTGCCAGCAGTTCACCGTACAGGATTCAGTGGGAGCAGTACTTC. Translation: CASSSPYRIQWEQYF.

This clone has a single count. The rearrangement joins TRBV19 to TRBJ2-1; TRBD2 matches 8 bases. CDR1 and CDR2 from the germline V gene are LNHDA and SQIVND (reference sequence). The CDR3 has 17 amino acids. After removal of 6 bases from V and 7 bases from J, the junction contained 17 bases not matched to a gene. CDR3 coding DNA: TGTGCCAGTAGACCTCCCCTGGGCGGGAGGTCGGGGAATGAGCAGTTCTTC. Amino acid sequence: CASRPPLGGRSGNEQFF.

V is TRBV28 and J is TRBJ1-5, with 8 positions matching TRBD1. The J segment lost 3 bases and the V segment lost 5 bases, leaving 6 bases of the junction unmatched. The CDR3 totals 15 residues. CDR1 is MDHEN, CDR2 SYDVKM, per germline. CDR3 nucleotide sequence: TGTGCCAGCAGTGCGACGGACAGGGCCAATCAGCCCCAGCATTTT. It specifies CASSATDRANQPQHF.

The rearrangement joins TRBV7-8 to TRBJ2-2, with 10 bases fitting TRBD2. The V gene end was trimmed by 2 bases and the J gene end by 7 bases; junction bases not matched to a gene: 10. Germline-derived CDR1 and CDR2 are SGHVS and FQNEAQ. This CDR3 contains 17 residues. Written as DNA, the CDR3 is TGTGCCAGCAGCTTATCTAGCGGGAGAGTTAAGGGCGGGGAGCTGTTTTTT. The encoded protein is CASSLSSGRVKGGELFF.

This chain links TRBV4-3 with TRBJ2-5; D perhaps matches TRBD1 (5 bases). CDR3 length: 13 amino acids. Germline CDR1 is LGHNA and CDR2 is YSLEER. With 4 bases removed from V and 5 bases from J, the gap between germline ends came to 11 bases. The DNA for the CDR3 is TGCGCCAGCAGCCTGGGCAGGGCCGAGACCCAGTACTTC. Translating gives CASSLGRAETQYF.

The chain's CDR3 is CASSPALRGPNGAFF. Here the CDR3 DNA reads TGTGCCAGTAGTCCTGCTCTGCGGGGGCCAAACGGAGCTTTCTTT. J is TRBJ1-1 and V is TRBV19; possibly TRBD1 for D (6 bases). CDR3 length equals 15 residues. Germline V CDR1 and CDR2: LNHDA, SQIVND (reference sequence). V was cut by 5 bases and J by 10 bases, with 23 bases left in between.

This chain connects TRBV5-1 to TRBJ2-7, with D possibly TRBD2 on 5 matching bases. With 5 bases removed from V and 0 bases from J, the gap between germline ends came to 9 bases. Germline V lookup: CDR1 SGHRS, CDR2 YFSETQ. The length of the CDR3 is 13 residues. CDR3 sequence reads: CASSEGISYEQYF. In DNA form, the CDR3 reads TGCGCCAGCAGTGAGGGTATCTCCTACGAGCAGTACTTC. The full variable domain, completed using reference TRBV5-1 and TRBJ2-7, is KAGVTQTPRYLIKTRGQQVTLSCSPISGHRSVSWYQQTPGQGLQFLFEYFSETQRNKGNFPGRFSGRQFSNSRSEMNVSTLELGDSALYLCASSEGISYEQYFGPGTRLTVT.

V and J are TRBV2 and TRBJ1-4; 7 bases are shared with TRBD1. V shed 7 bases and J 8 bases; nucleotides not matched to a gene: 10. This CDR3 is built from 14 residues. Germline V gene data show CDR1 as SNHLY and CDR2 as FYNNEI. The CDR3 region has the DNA TGTGCCAGCAAACAGGGGATAAGTGGGGAAAAACTGTTTTTT. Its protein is CASKQGISGEKLFF.

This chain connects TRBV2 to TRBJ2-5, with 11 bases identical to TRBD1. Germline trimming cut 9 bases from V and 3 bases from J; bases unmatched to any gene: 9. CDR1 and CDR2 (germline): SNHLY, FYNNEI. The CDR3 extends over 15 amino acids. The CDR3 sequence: CASGQGAGGEETQYF. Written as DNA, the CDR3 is TGTGCCAGTGGACAGGGGGCCGGCGGGGAAGAGACCCAGTACTTC.

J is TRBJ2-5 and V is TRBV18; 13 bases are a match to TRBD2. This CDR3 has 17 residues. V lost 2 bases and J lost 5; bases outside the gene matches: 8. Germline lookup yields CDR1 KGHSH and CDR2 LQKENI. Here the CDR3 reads CASSPRRLAGGRETQYF. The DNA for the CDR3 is TGTGCCAGCTCACCAAGGCGACTAGCGGGAGGTCGGGAGACCCAGTACTTC. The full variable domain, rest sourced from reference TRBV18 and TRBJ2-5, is NAGVMQNPRHLVRRRGQEARLRCSPMKGHSHVYWYRQLPEEGLKFMVYLQKENIIDESGMPKERFSAEFPKEGPSILRIQQVVRGDSAAYFCASSPRRLAGGRETQYFGPGTRLLVL.

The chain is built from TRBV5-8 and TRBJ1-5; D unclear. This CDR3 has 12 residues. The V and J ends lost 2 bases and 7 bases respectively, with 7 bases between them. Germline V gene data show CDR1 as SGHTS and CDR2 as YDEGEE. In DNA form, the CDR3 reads TGTGCCAGCAGCTTTCCCGTCCAGCCCCAGCATTTT. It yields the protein CASSFPVQPQHF.

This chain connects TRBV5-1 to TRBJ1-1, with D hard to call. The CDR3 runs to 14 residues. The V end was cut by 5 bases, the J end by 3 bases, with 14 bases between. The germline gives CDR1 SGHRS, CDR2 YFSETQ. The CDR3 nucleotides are TGCGCCAGCAGAGTTTACGGGGAGGACACTGAAGCTTTCTTT. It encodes CASRVYGEDTEAFF.

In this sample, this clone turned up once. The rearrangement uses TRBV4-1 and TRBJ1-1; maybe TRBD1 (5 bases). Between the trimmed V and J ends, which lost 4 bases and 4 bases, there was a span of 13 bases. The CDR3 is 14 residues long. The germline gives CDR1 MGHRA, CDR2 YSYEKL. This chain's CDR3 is CASSPPGGGTEAFF. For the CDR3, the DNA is TGCGCCAGCAGCCCTCCCGGGGGGGGCACTGAAGCTTTCTTT.

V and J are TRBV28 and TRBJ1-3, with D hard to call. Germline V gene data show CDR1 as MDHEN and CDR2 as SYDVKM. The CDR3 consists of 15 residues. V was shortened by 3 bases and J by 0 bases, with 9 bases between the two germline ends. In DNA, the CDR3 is TGTGCCAGCAGTTTCCGGTTGTTCTCTGGAAACACCATATATTTT. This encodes CASSFRLFSGNTIYF.

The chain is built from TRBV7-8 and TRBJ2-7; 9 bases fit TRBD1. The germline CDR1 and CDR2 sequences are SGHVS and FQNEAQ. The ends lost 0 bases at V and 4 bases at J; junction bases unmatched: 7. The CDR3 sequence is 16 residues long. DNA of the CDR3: TGTGCCAGCAGCTTAGCGATACAGGGGGCTACTTACGAGCAGTACTTC. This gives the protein CASSLAIQGATYEQYF.

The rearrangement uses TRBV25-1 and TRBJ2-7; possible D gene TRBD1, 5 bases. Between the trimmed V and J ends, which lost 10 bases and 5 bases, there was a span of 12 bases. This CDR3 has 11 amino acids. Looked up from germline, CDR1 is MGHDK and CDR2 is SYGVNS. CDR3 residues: CATTQGNEQYF. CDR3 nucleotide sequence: TGTGCCACCACCCAGGGTAACGAGCAGTACTTC.

The DNA for the CDR3 is TGTGCCAGCAGCATACTAGCGGGAGGCGTTAATGAGCAGTTCTTC. It specifies CASSILAGGVNEQFF. V gene TRBV7-3 combines with J gene TRBJ2-1; 12 positions agree with TRBD2. From germline, CDR1 is SGHTA and CDR2 FQGTGA. After removal of 5 bases from V and 7 bases from J, the junction contained 6 bases not matched to a gene. The CDR3 covers 15 residues. Full variable domain (missing parts from reference TRBV7-3 and TRBJ2-1): GAGVSQTPSNKVTEKGKYVELRCDPISGHTALYWYRQSLGQGPEFLIYFQGTGAADDSGLPNDRFFAVRPEGSVSTLKIQRTERGDSAVYLCASSILAGGVNEQFFGPGTRLTVL.

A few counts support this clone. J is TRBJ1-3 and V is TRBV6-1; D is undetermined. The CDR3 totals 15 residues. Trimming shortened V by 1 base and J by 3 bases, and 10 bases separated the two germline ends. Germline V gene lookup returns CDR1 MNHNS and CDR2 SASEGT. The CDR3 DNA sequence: TGTGCCAGCAGTGAAGATTGGAGTTTTGGAAACACCATATATTTT. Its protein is CASSEDWSFGNTIYF.

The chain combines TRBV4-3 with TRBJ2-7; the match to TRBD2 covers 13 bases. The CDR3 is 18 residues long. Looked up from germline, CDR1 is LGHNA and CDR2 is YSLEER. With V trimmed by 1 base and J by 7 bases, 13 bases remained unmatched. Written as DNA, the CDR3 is TGCGCCAGCAGCCAAGTTACTAGCGGGAGGGCCGGGCTCGATGAGCAGTACTTC. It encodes CASSQVTSGRAGLDEQYF.

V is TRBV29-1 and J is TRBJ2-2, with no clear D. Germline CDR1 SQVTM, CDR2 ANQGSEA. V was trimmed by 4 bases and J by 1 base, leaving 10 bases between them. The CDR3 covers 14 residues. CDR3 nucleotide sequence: TGCAGCGTTGGGTCATTGCGGAACACCGGGGAGCTGTTTTTT. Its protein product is CSVGSLRNTGELFF.

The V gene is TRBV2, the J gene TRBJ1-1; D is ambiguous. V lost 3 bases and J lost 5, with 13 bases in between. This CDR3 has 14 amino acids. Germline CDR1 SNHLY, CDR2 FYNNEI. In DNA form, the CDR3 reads TGTGCCAGCAGTGAGTCCCGGGGAAGGACTGAAGCTTTCTTT. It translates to CASSESRGRTEAFF.

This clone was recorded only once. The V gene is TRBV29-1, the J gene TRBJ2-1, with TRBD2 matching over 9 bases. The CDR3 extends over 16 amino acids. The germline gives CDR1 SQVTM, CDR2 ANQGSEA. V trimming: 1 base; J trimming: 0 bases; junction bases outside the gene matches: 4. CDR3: CSVEGLAEGSYNEQFF. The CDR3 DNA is TGCAGCGTTGAAGGACTAGCGGAGGGCTCCTACAATGAGCAGTTCTTC.

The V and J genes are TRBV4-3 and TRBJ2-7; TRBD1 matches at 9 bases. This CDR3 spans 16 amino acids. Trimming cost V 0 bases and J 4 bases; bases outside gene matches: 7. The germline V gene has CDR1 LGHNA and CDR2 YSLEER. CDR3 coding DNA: TGCGCCAGCAGCCAAGATCGTCAGACAGGGGGATACGAGCAGTACTTC. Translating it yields CASSQDRQTGGYEQYF.

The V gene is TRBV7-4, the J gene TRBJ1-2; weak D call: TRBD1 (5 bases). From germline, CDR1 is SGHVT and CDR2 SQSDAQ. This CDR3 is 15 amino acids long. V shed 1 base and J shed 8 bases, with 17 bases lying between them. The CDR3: CASSLERGGKGGYTF. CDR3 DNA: TGTGCCAGCAGCTTAGAGAGGGGAGGGAAGGGAGGCTACACCTTC.

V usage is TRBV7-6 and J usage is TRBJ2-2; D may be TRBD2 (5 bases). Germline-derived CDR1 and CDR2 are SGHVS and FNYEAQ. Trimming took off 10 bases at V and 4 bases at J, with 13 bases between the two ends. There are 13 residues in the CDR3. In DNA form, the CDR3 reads TGTGCCACCCGAGGGCAGGCCACCGGGGAGCTGTTTTTT. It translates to CATRGQATGELFF.

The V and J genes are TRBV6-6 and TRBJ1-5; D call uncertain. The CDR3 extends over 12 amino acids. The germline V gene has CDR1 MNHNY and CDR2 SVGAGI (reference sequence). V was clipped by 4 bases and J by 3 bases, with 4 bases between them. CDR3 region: CASSSLNQPQHF. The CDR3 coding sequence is TGTGCCAGCAGTTCCCTCAATCAGCCCCAGCATTTT.

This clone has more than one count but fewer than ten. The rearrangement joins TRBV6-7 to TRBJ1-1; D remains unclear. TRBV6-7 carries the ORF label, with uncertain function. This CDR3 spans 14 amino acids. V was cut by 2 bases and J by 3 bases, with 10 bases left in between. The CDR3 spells CASSYRHRDTEAFF. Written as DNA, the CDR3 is TGTGCCAGCAGTTACCGACATCGTGACACTGAAGCTTTCTTT.

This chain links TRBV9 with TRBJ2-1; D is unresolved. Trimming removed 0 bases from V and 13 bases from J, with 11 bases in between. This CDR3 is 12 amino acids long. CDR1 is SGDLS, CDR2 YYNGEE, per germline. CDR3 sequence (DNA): TGTGCCAGCAGCGTAGGTTCAGATATACAGTTCTTC. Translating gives CASSVGSDIQFF.

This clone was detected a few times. The CDR3 is CASSLTDGEGPQHF. Written as DNA, the CDR3 is TGTGCCAGCAGCCTGACGGACGGTGAGGGGCCCCAGCATTTT. V is TRBV4-2 and J is TRBJ1-5; D call uncertain. The CDR3 has 14 residues. Germline loops: CDR1 LGHNA, CDR2 YNFKEQ. V lost 4 bases to trimming and J lost 9 bases, with 16 bases between them.

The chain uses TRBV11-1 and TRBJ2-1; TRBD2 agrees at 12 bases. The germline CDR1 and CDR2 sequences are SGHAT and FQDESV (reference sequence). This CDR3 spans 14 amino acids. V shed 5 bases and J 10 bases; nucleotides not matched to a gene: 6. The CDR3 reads CASSPWTSGKEQFF. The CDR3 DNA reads TGTGCCAGCAGCCCATGGACTAGCGGGAAGGAGCAGTTCTTC.